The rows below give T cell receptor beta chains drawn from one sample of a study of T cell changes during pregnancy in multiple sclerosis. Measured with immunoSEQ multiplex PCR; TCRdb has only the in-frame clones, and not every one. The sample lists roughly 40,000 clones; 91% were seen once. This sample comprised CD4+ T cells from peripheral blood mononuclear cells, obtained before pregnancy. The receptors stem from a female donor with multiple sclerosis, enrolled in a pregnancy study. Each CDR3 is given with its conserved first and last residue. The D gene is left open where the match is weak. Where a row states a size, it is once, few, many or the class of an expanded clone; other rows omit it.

TGTGCCAGCAGCCTGAGTCGGGGGGGGGACACTGAAGCTTTCTTT	CASSLSRGGDTEAFF	TRBJ1-1	.	.	TRBV7-9
TGTGCCAGCAGCTTCCTGGACAGTGCACCCCAAGGCAATCAGCCCCAGCATTTT	CASSFLDSAPQGNQPQHF	TRBJ1-5	.	.	TRBV5-8
TGTGCCAGCAGCTTTCAGCCCCCGACAGCCACGAGCTCCTATAATTCACCCCTCCACTTT	CASSFQPPTATSSYNSPLHF	TRBJ1-6	few	.	TRBV7-8
TGTGCCAGCAGCCCTCAAATTAGCTACAATGAGCAGTTCTTC	CASSPQISYNEQFF	TRBJ2-1	.	.	TRBV9
TGTGCCAGCAGTTTTGTCAGAGGTTACGAGCAGTACTTC	CASSFVRGYEQYF	TRBJ2-7	.	.	TRBV28
TGTGCCAGCAGTTACTCGGCGGGGCCTAGCACAGATACGCAGTATTTT	CASSYSAGPSTDTQYF	TRBJ2-3	.	.	TRBV6-5
TGTGTTTCCGCTACCATGAACACTGAAGCTTTCTTT	CVSATMNTEAFF	TRBJ1-1	.	.	TRBV7-9
TGTGCCAGCAGCCTAGACAACAGGGGGCCGAATGGCTACACCTTC	CASSLDNRGPNGYTF	TRBJ1-2	.	TRBD1	TRBV7-2
TGTGCCATCAGAGATACAGGGGTTACCGGGGAGCTGTTTTTT	CAIRDTGVTGELFF	TRBJ2-2	few	TRBD1	TRBV10-3
TGTGCCAGCAGCGGCGGACTAGCGGGGGGGGAAGAGACCCAGTACTTC	CASSGGLAGGEETQYF	TRBJ2-5	.	TRBD2	TRBV5-6
TGCGCCAGCAGCCGGACTAGGGCGGGGGCCTACGAGCAGTACTTC	CASSRTRAGAYEQYF	TRBJ2-7	.	TRBD2	TRBV4-3
TGTGCCAGCAGCTTGGACAGGGCAATCGATACGCAGTATTTT	CASSLDRAIDTQYF	TRBJ2-3	.	TRBD1	TRBV11-3
TGTGCCAGCAGCATCGCGGGGGCGGGGGGCGCGCCCAAAAACATTCAGTACTTC	CASSIAGAGGAPKNIQYF	TRBJ2-4	once	TRBD2	TRBV9
TGTGCCAGCAGCCCGTACAGGGTGAGCGGTGAAAAACTGTTTTTT	CASSPYRVSGEKLFF	TRBJ1-4	.	.	TRBV7-2
TGTGCCAGCAGTGTCAGGACAGGGGGCGTTGAAAAACTGTTTTTT	CASSVRTGGVEKLFF	TRBJ1-4	.	TRBD1	TRBV2
TGTGCCAGCAGCTCTAGTGGGAGCACCATATATTTT	CASSSSGSTIYF	TRBJ1-3	.	.	TRBV7-2
TGTGCCAGCAGTGGGACTAGCGGGGGCGCAGATACGCAGTATTTT	CASSGTSGGADTQYF	TRBJ2-3	.	TRBD2	TRBV25-1
TGCGCCAGCAGCCATGGACAGCACTCTGGAAACACCATATATTTT	CASSHGQHSGNTIYF	TRBJ1-3	.	.	TRBV4-1
TGTGCCAGCAGCCCCGGGGGGGGGCAGTACGAGCAGTACTTC	CASSPGGGQYEQYF	TRBJ2-7	few	TRBD2	TRBV7-2
TGTGCCAGCAGCCAAGGCGGGGGACTAATGAACACTGAAGCTTTCTTT	CASSQGGGLMNTEAFF	TRBJ1-1	.	.	TRBV7-2
TGTGCCAGCAGTTACTCGAGGGACAGGGGGCCCGAGCAGTACTTC	CASSYSRDRGPEQYF	TRBJ2-7	.	TRBD1	TRBV6-5
TGTGCCAGCAGCTTAGCGGGCAGGTCCTACGAGCAGTACTTC	CASSLAGRSYEQYF	TRBJ2-7	.	.	TRBV7-2
TGTGCCAGTAGTCGGAACAGTCTACCAGCAGAGACCCAGTACTTC	CASSRNSLPAETQYF	TRBJ2-5	once	.	TRBV19
TGTGCCAGCAGCTCTTCCGGGGGGGCGGGTTACATTCAGTACTTC	CASSSSGGAGYIQYF	TRBJ2-4	once	TRBD2	TRBV7-2
TGTGCCAGCACTTCGGCGGCAGACTTAAACACTGAAGCTTTCTTT	CASTSAADLNTEAFF	TRBJ1-1	.	.	TRBV6-5
TGTGCCACCGGCCCGGGACTAGCGGGGGGTTCCCGATACAATGAGCAGTTCTTC	CATGPGLAGGSRYNEQFF	TRBJ2-1	.	TRBD2	TRBV19
TGTGCCAGCAGCCAAGGCCTAGGACAGGGGGCAGCATACGAGCAGTACTTC	CASSQGLGQGAAYEQYF	TRBJ2-7	.	TRBD1	TRBV4-2
TGTGCCAGCAGCACTGGACAGGGCAATAATTCACCCCTCCACTTT	CASSTGQGNNSPLHF	TRBJ1-6	once	TRBD1	TRBV7-9
TGCGCCAGCAGCCCTTTCGGGTACTACAGGGGAACAAACGAGCAGTACTTC	CASSPFGYYRGTNEQYF	TRBJ2-7	once	TRBD1	TRBV5-1
TGTGCCAGCAGCCCGAAGGGGGAAGAGACCCAGTACTTC	CASSPKGEETQYF	TRBJ2-5	once	.	TRBV7-3
TGTGCCAGCTCGGCCGCCGGGACAGGGGGCTACAATGAGCAGTTCTTC	CASSAAGTGGYNEQFF	TRBJ2-1	once	TRBD1	TRBV18
TGTGCCAGCAGTGAATCCCCCGGTACCGGGGACACAGATACGCAGTATTTT	CASSESPGTGDTDTQYF	TRBJ2-3	.	.	TRBV25-1
TGTGCCAGCAGCCCTATCGGGACAGCCTACACTGAAGCTTTCTTT	CASSPIGTAYTEAFF	TRBJ1-1	.	TRBD1	TRBV9
TGTGCCAGTAGTGGTCCTAACTATAGCAATCAGCCCCAGCATTTT	CASSGPNYSNQPQHF	TRBJ1-5	.	.	TRBV19
TGTGCCAGCTCACCCGACATGAACACTGAAGCTTTCTTT	CASSPDMNTEAFF	TRBJ1-1	.	.	TRBV18
TGTGCCAGCAGCCGTGACCGCGGGGCCCTGAACACCGGGGAGCTGTTTTTT	CASSRDRGALNTGELFF	TRBJ2-2	.	.	TRBV7-7
TGTGCCAGCAGCTTAGCGTCGGGGATTGGCTATGGCTACACCTTC	CASSLASGIGYGYTF	TRBJ1-2	.	.	TRBV7-8
TGTGCCAGCAGCCTCCGGACAGACACCGGGGAGCTGTTTTTT	CASSLRTDTGELFF	TRBJ2-2	.	.	TRBV11-3
TGTGCCAGCAGCTTGCTAGCGGACTACAATGAGCAGTTCTTC	CASSLLADYNEQFF	TRBJ2-1	.	TRBD2	TRBV7-3
TGCGCCAGCAGCCAGGAGGGACCCCCTGTGGTGGCCGTCTATGGCTACACCTTC	CASSQEGPPVVAVYGYTF	TRBJ1-2	.	.	TRBV4-3
TGTGCCAGCAGCGTAGCTACAGGGACAGGAGGGAAGACCTACGAGCAGTACTTC	CASSVATGTGGKTYEQYF	TRBJ2-7	.	TRBD1	TRBV9
TGTGCCAGCTCACCCGGGACAGGGAACAATCAGCCCCAGCATTTT	CASSPGTGNNQPQHF	TRBJ1-5	.	TRBD1	TRBV18
TGTGCCAGCAGCTTAGGGAGTAATGAGCAGTTCTTC	CASSLGSNEQFF	TRBJ2-1	.	.	TRBV7-6
TGTGCCAGCAGCCATATTAGCGGGGGAAGCGGTGAGCAGTTCTTC	CASSHISGGSGEQFF	TRBJ2-1	.	TRBD2	TRBV7-2
TGCGCCAGCAGCCCCGGACAGCTTAATGAAAAACTGTTTTTT	CASSPGQLNEKLFF	TRBJ1-4	.	.	TRBV5-1
TGCAGCGTTGGACAGGGGGCGTACGAGCAGTACTTC	CSVGQGAYEQYF	TRBJ2-7	once	TRBD1	TRBV29-1
TGTGCCAGCAGTTCTGGCGGCGGACAGGGAGGCCACGAGCAGTACTTC	CASSSGGGQGGHEQYF	TRBJ2-7	.	TRBD1	TRBV25-1
TGTGCCAGCAGTGTGACAGGTCTTAACGAAAAACTGTTTTTT	CASSVTGLNEKLFF	TRBJ1-4	.	.	TRBV28
TGTGCCAGCAGCTTGACGCGGGACTATGGCTACACCTTC	CASSLTRDYGYTF	TRBJ1-2	.	.	TRBV7-3
TGTGCCAGCAGTGCGACAGGCTACGAGCAGTACTTC	CASSATGYEQYF	TRBJ2-7	once	.	TRBV25-1
TGTGCCAGCAGCTGGACCCGCGGACAGTTCGGTACTAACTATGGCTACACCTTC	CASSWTRGQFGTNYGYTF	TRBJ1-2	.	.	TRBV7-8
TGTGCCAGCAGTGAATGGGGCCTGGGGAACACTGAAGCTTTCTTT	CASSEWGLGNTEAFF	TRBJ1-1	.	.	TRBV25-1